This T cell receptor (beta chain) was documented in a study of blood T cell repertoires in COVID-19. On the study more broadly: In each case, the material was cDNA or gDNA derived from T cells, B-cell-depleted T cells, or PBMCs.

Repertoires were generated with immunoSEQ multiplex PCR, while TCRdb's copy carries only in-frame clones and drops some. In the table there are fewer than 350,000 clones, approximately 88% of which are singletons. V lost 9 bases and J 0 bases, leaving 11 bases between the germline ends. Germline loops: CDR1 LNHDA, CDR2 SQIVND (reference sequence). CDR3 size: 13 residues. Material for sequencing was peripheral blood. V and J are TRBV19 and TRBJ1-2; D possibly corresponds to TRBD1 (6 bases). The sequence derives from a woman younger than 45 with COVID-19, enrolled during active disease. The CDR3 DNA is TGTGCCAGCCGACAGGACCCTAACTATGGCTACACCTTC. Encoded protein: CASRQDPNYGYTF.